A selection of T cell receptor beta chains follows, all from one sample in a study of human T cells and chemical hapten exposure. TCRdb re-derived calls from the RACE reads in MiXCR, one entry per CDR3 protein. The table lists more than 90,000 distinct CDR3 sequences, about an eighth of them singletons. The sequencing here drew on whole blood, taken in connection with sensitization to the hapten diphenylcyclopropenone (DPC). The receptors stem from a woman between 40 and 55 years old with alopecia areata. Some clones in this sample may be carry-over from other donors' samples. Each CDR3 is given with its conserved first and last residue. A D gene is named only where the DNA matches it firmly. Expanded clones get a size class; other rows say once, few or many, or leave the size out.

abundance	v_gene	d_gene	j_gene	CDR3aa	CDR3nt
few	TRBV28	NA	TRBJ2-2	CASSPVRGTGELFF	TGTGCCAGCAGTCCAGTACGCGGCACCGGGGAGCTGTTTTTT
NA	TRBV7-2	TRBD1	TRBJ2-7	CASSAGQGRNEQYF	TGTGCCAGCAGCGCGGGACAGGGGAGGAACGAGCAGTACTTC
many	TRBV4-1	NA	TRBJ1-2	CASSQEIETRYGYTF	TGCGCCAGCAGCCAAGAGATTGAGACAAGGTATGGCTACACCTTC
many	TRBV29-1	TRBD2	TRBJ2-3	CSVGGTGGGDTQYF	TGCAGCGTTGGGGGAACGGGGGGAGGAGATACGCAGTATTTT
few	TRBV25-1	TRBD2	TRBJ2-5	CASSAALAGGETQYF	TGTGCCAGCAGTGCCGCTCTAGCGGGAGGGGAGACCCAGTACTTC
few	TRBV7-2	NA	TRBJ1-3	CASGWSGNTIYF	TGTGCCAGCGGATGGTCTGGAAACACCATATATTTT
few	TRBV12-3/TRBV12-4	TRBD1	TRBJ2-2	CASSAGTAVNTGELFF	TGTGCCAGCAGTGCCGGGACAGCGGTGAACACCGGGGAGCTGTTTTTT
few	TRBV7-2	TRBD2	TRBJ2-5	CASATGLAGGMETQYF	TGTGCCAGTGCGACGGGACTAGCGGGGGGGATGGAGACCCAGTACTTC
NA	TRBV7-2	TRBD1	TRBJ2-3	CASSLAGQGAADTQYF	TGTGCCAGCAGCTTAGCGGGACAGGGGGCGGCAGATACGCAGTATTTT
NA	TRBV20-1	NA	TRBJ2-7	CSATLRVLGAEQYF	TGCAGTGCTACCCTCAGGGTCTTGGGAGCCGAGCAGTACTTC
many	TRBV4-3	NA	TRBJ1-2	CASSQDSTGGYGYTF	TGCGCCAGCAGCCAAGATTCTACAGGTGGATATGGCTACACCTTC
many	TRBV5-4	TRBD2	TRBJ2-7	CASSFGTSGKAAYEQYF	TGTGCCAGCAGCTTTGGGACTAGCGGGAAAGCTGCCTACGAGCAGTACTTC
many	TRBV15	NA	TRBJ1-5	CATSREYNQPQHF	TGTGCCACCAGCAGAGAATACAATCAGCCCCAGCATTTT
NA	TRBV20-1	TRBD2	TRBJ2-2	CSALTSAPGELFF	TGCAGTGCTCTGACTAGCGCCCCCGGGGAGCTGTTTTTT
few	TRBV6-2/TRBV6-3	NA	TRBJ2-5	CASSPSRTLETQYF	TGTGCCAGCAGTCCCAGCAGGACCCTGGAGACCCAGTACTTC
few	TRBV24-1	TRBD2	TRBJ2-7	CATSASLAGIYEQYF	TGTGCCACCAGTGCCTCGTTAGCGGGGATTTACGAGCAGTACTTC
few	TRBV6-5	NA	TRBJ1-5	CASSEHGAGDQPQHF	TGTGCCAGCAGTGAGCACGGGGCAGGAGATCAGCCCCAGCATTTT
NA	TRBV30	NA	TRBJ1-5	CAWKVGNQPQHF	TGTGCCTGGAAGGTGGGGAATCAGCCCCAGCATTTT
NA	TRBV6-4	NA	TRBJ2-2	CASSLGEANTGELFF	TGTGCCAGCAGTCTGGGGGAGGCGAACACCGGGGAGCTGTTTTTT
few	TRBV20-1	NA	TRBJ2-2	CSARSPGGELFF	TGCAGTGCTAGATCCCCTGGCGGGGAGCTGTTTTTT
few	TRBV19	NA	TRBJ2-7	CASSNTGASYEQYF	TGTGCCAGTAGTAATACTGGAGCAAGCTACGAGCAGTACTTC
few	TRBV7-8	TRBD2	TRBJ2-5	CASSLVAGERETQYF	TGTGCCAGCAGCTTAGTAGCGGGGGAAAGGGAGACCCAGTACTTC
many	TRBV4-3	TRBD2	TRBJ2-1	CASSQGLSGTSYNEQFF	TGCGCCAGCAGCCAAGGACTTAGCGGGACCTCCTACAATGAGCAGTTCTTC
NA	TRBV14	NA	TRBJ2-7	CASSQRWTPDEQYF	TGTGCCAGCAGCCAAAGGTGGACACCCGACGAGCAGTACTTC
NA	TRBV5-4	NA	TRBJ1-2	CASSTDRGAYGYTF	TGTGCCAGCAGCACAGACCGGGGGGCCTATGGCTACACCTTC
many	TRBV18	TRBD1	TRBJ1-6	CASRQGRNSPLHF	TGTGCCAGCAGACAGGGGAGGAATTCACCCCTCCACTTT
large	TRBV7-8	NA	TRBJ2-3	CASSGRADTQYF	TGTGCCAGCAGCGGCAGGGCAGATACGCAGTATTTT
few	TRBV12-3/TRBV12-4	TRBD1	TRBJ2-2	CASSLGQGANTGELFF	TGTGCCAGCAGTTTAGGACAGGGGGCGAACACCGGGGAGCTGTTTTTT
few	TRBV7-2	TRBD1	TRBJ2-1	CASSWGQGFVDEQFF	TGTGCCAGCAGCTGGGGACAGGGTTTTGTCGATGAGCAGTTCTTC